This TCR beta chain was sequenced for a study of shared clonotypes between healthy human individuals. V shed 3 bases and J shed 0 bases, with 10 bases lying between them. Germline loops: CDR1 SGHTA, CDR2 FQGNSA. The CDR3 totals 15 residues. Libraries were prepared by immunoSEQ multiplex PCR; TCRdb keeps only in-frame clonotypes and omits some of them. This table has around 700,000 clones, about two thirds appearing once. The sequenced sample consisted of memory CD4+ T cells sorted from blood. Subset described: CD45RA-negative fraction. The source of this sequence is a woman in her twenties or thirties in good health. This chain joins TRBV7-2 and TRBJ2-3; perhaps TRBD2 as D (6 bases). CDR3 DNA sequence: TGTGCCAGCAGCTTTTGGGCGGGGAGCACAGATACGCAGTATTTT. Amino acids: CASSFWAGSTDTQYF.